These 19 T cell receptor beta chains were all obtained from the same sample, sequenced in a study of shared clonotypes between healthy human individuals. Clones were read by immunoSEQ multiplex PCR, and TCRdb kept only the in-frame ones, dropping some. The sample consists of 2,500,000 or so clones, 85% to 95% of them appearing once. Material for sequencing was naive CD4+ T cells from PBMCs. The subset is: CD45RA+ positively selected. The receptor source for this set is a man younger than 35 in good health. Some clones in this sample may be carry-over from other donors' samples.

This rearrangement joins TRBV19 to TRBJ1-2, with D unresolved. Trimming stripped 3 bases from V and 8 bases from J, with 10 bases between. Germline V lookup: CDR1 LNHDA, CDR2 SQIVND (reference sequence). The CDR3 runs 12 residues. Here the CDR3 reads CASSIGEWGYTF. The DNA for the CDR3 is TGTGCCAGTAGTATCGGGGAGTGGGGCTACACCTTC.

V is TRBV28 and J is TRBJ1-2; D remains unclear. The V gene lost 3 bases and the J gene lost 4 bases, with 6 bases spanning the gap. This CDR3 is built from 12 residues. Germline assignment: CDR1 MDHEN and CDR2 SYDVKM. CDR3 amino acids: CASSFIGYGYTF. CDR3 DNA: TGTGCCAGCAGTTTTATCGGCTATGGCTACACCTTC.

The CDR3 DNA is TGTGCCAGCTCACCAACCCGTATATACGATGAGCAGTTCTTC. It specifies CASSPTRIYDEQFF. The chain couples TRBV18 to TRBJ2-1; D gene ambiguous. Trimming took off 2 bases at V and 8 bases at J, with 13 bases between the two ends. Looked up from germline, CDR1 is KGHSH and CDR2 is LQKENI. The CDR3 loop spans 14 amino acids.

CDR3 loop: CASSSGPGGNTGELFF. In DNA, the CDR3 is TGCGCCAGCAGCTCCGGCCCAGGGGGCAACACCGGGGAGCTGTTTTTT. The chain joins TRBV4-3 to TRBJ2-2, with TRBD1 identical over 8 bases. The germline CDR1 and CDR2 sequences are LGHNA and YSLEER. Trimming at V came to 5 bases and at J to 2 bases, leaving 7 bases not matched to a gene. The CDR3 totals 16 residues.

The CDR3 loop is CAIRPGGSTGELFF. In nucleotides, the CDR3 is TGTGCCATCCGTCCGGGGGGAAGCACCGGGGAGCTGTTTTTT. The rearrangement joins TRBV28 to TRBJ2-2, with 7 bases identical to TRBD2. After removal of 10 bases from V and 4 bases from J, the junction contained 9 bases not matched to a gene. The CDR3 contains 14 residues. The germline CDR1 and CDR2 sequences are MDHEN and SYDVKM.

V gene TRBV6-6 combines with J gene TRBJ2-5, with D possibly matching TRBD1 (5 bases). The CDR3 has 14 amino acids. V was clipped by 7 bases and J by 0 bases, with 12 bases between them. Germline values: CDR1 MNHNY, CDR2 SVGAGI (reference sequence). CDR3 residues: CASNQGKYQETQYF. CDR3 nucleotides: TGTGCCAGCAACCAGGGAAAGTACCAAGAGACCCAGTACTTC.

In the case of this clone: Other DNA sequences of this sample code for an identical CDR3. V is TRBV4-3 and J is TRBJ2-5, with D hard to call. This CDR3 spans 13 amino acids. Trimming removed 0 bases at V and 4 bases at J, with 6 bases between. Germline values: CDR1 LGHNA, CDR2 YSLEER. CDR3 sequence reads: CASSQDPGETQYF. DNA of the CDR3: TGCGCCAGCAGCCAAGACCCCGGAGAGACCCAGTACTTC.

The rearrangement links TRBV5-1 to TRBJ2-1; 12 bases match TRBD2. Germline V CDR1 and CDR2: SGHRS, YFSETQ. The CDR3 length is 18 residues. After removal of 2 bases from V and 2 bases from J, the junction contained 8 bases not matched to a gene. The CDR3 loop is CASSFLSSGRAAYNEQFF. The CDR3, as DNA: TGCGCCAGCAGCTTCCTTTCTAGCGGGAGGGCCGCCTACAATGAGCAGTTCTTC.

This chain links TRBV7-9 with TRBJ1-1; no clear D gene. Germline assignment: CDR1 SEHNR and CDR2 FQNEAQ (reference sequence). The CDR3 has 13 amino acids. The germline V and J ends were trimmed by 5 bases and 1 base, with 8 bases remaining between them. The chain's CDR3 is CASSTTENTEAFF. The CDR3 DNA sequence: TGTGCCAGCAGCACTACAGAGAACACTGAAGCTTTCTTT.

The chain has TRBV9 and TRBJ2-3, with TRBD2 identical over 11 bases. Losses at the gene ends were 4 bases for V and 3 bases for J; bases not matched to a gene: 4. Germline CDR1 is SGDLS and CDR2 is YYNGEE. There are 15 residues in the CDR3. Here the CDR3 reads CASSPRTSGTDTQYF. CDR3 DNA sequence: TGTGCCAGCAGCCCCCGGACTAGCGGGACAGATACGCAGTATTTT.

The CDR3 bases are TGTGCCAGCCGCCGGACCCTCCACACAGATACGCAGTATTTT. It translates to CASRRTLHTDTQYF. The J gene is TRBJ2-3, the V gene TRBV25-1; no reliable D call. The CDR3 runs 14 residues. Trimming shortened V by 8 bases and J by 2 bases, and 14 bases separated the two germline ends. Germline loops: CDR1 MGHDK, CDR2 SYGVNS.

CDR3 region: CSVVGSLRDTEAFF. CDR3 DNA: TGCAGCGTGGTCGGCAGCCTCCGGGACACTGAAGCTTTCTTT. V gene TRBV29-1 combines with J gene TRBJ1-1; no clear D. Trimming pared 6 bases from V and 3 bases from J, leaving 17 bases between. Germline CDR1 SQVTM, CDR2 ANQGSEA. There are 14 residues in the CDR3.

This chain joins TRBV5-1 and TRBJ1-4; 7 bases fit TRBD1. Germline assignment: CDR1 SGHRS and CDR2 YFSETQ. The CDR3 has 15 residues. V was clipped by 3 bases and J by 5 bases; unmatched bases: 7. The CDR3 DNA reads TGCGCCAGCAGCTATAGCAGGGGGACAAATGAAAAACTGTTTTTT. As protein: CASSYSRGTNEKLFF.

The chain is built from TRBV6-5 and TRBJ2-1; 9 bases are shared with TRBD2. Germline V CDR1 and CDR2: MNHEY, SVGAGI. This CDR3 has 13 amino acids. Losses at the gene ends were 6 bases for V and 6 bases for J; bases not matched to a gene: 3. CDR3 loop: CASRLLAGNEQFF. The CDR3, as DNA: TGTGCCAGCAGACTACTAGCGGGCAATGAGCAGTTCTTC.

This chain joins TRBV18 and TRBJ2-7; 8 bases line up with TRBD2. Germline loops: CDR1 KGHSH, CDR2 LQKENI. The V segment lost 2 bases and the J segment 5 bases; nucleotides outside the gene matches: 5. This CDR3 comprises 14 residues. The CDR3 loop reads CASSPVISGNEQYF. CDR3 DNA sequence: TGTGCCAGCTCACCAGTAATTAGCGGGAACGAGCAGTACTTC. Variable domain in full (rest from reference TRBV18 and TRBJ2-7): NAGVMQNPRHLVRRRGQEARLRCSPMKGHSHVYWYRQLPEEGLKFMVYLQKENIIDESGMPKERFSAEFPKEGPSILRIQQVVRGDSAAYFCASSPVISGNEQYFGPGTRLTVT.

The V call is TRBV28, the J call TRBJ2-7; D may be TRBD2 (6 bases). V lost 4 bases and J 3 bases, leaving 13 bases between the germline ends. Germline CDR1 MDHEN, CDR2 SYDVKM. This CDR3 region has 14 residues. The CDR3 is CASSSPTRNYEQYF. As DNA, the CDR3 is TGTGCCAGCAGTTCCCCGACTAGAAACTACGAGCAGTACTTC.

The rearrangement links TRBV6-5 to TRBJ1-1; D might be TRBD1 (5 bases). This CDR3 has 15 amino acids. Trimming removed 2 bases at V and 0 bases at J, with 10 bases between. Germline V gene lookup returns CDR1 MNHEY and CDR2 SVGAGI. The CDR3 spells CASSYRQTLNTEAFF. Here the CDR3 DNA reads TGTGCCAGCAGTTACAGACAGACGCTGAACACTGAAGCTTTCTTT.

The gene calls are TRBV30 and TRBJ2-5, with 8 bases fitting TRBD1. V was clipped by 1 base and J by 5 bases; unmatched bases: 3. This CDR3 comprises 13 residues. CDR1 is GTSNPN, CDR2 SVGIG, per germline (reference sequence). The DNA for the CDR3 is TGTGCCTGGAGTGCCAGGGGGCTTGAGACCCAGTACTTC. This encodes CAWSARGLETQYF.

The rearrangement links TRBV5-1 to TRBJ2-3; 9 nucleotides align to TRBD1. The germline V gene encodes CDR1 SGHRS and CDR2 YFSETQ. The junction had 7 bases not matched to a gene; V was cut back by 4 bases and J by 4 bases. CDR3 length: 15 amino acids. The CDR3 DNA is TGCGCCAGCAGCAAGGACAGGGGAGATGCAGATACGCAGTATTTT. Translated: CASSKDRGDADTQYF.